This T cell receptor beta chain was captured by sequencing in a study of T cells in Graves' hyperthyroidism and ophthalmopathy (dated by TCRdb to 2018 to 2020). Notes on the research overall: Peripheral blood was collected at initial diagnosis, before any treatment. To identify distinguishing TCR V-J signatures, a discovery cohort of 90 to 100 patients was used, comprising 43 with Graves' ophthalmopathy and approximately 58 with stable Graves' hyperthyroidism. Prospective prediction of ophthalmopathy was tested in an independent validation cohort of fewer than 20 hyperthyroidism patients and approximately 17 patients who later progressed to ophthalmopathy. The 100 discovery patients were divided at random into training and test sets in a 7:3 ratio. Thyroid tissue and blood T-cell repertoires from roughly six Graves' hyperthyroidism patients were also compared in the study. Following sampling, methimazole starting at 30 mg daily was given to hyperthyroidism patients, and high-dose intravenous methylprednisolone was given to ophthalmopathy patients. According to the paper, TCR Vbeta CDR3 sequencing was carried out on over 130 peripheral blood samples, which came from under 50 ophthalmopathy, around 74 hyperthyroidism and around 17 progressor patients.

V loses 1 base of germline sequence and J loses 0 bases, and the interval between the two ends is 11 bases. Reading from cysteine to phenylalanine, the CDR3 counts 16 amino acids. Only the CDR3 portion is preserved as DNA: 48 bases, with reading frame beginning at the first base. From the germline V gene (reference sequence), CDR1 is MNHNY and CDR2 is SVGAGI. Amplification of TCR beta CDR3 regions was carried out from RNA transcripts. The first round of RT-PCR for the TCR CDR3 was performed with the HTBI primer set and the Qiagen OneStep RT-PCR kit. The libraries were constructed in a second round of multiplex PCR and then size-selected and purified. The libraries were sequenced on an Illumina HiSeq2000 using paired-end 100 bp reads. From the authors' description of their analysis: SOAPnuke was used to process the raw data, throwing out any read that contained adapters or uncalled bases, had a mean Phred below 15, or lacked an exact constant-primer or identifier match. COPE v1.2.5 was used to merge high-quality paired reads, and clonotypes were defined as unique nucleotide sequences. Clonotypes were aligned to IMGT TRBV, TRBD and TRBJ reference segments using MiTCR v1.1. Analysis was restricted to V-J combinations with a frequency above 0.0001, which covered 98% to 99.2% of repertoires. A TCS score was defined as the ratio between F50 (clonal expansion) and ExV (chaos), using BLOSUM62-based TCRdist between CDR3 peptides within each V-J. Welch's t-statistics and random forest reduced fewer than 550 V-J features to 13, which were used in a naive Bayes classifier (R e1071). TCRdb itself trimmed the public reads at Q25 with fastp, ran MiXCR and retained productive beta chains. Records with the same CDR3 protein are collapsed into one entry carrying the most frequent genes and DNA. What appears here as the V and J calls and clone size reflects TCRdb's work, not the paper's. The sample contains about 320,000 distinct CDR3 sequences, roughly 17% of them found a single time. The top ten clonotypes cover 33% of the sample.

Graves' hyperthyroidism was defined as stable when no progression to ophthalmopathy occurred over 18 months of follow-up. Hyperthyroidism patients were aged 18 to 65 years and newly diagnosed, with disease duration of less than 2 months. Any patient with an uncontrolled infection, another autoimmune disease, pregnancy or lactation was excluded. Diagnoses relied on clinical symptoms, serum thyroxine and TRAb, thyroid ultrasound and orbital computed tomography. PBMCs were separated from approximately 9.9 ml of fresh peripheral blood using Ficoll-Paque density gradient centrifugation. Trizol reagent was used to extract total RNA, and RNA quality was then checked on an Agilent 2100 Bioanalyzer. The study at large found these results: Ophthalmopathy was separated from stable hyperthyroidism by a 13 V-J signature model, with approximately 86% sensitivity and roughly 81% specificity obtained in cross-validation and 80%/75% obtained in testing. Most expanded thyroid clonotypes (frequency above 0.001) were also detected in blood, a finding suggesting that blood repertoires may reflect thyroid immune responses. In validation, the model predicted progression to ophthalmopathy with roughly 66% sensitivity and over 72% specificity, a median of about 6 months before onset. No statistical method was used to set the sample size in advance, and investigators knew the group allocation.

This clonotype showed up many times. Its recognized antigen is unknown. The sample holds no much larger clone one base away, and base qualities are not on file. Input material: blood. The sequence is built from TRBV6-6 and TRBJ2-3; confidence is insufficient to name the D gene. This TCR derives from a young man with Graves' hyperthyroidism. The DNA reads TGTGCCAGCAGTTACTATCGGGCAGCTAGCACAGATACGCAGTATTTT. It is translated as CASSYYRAASTDTQYF.